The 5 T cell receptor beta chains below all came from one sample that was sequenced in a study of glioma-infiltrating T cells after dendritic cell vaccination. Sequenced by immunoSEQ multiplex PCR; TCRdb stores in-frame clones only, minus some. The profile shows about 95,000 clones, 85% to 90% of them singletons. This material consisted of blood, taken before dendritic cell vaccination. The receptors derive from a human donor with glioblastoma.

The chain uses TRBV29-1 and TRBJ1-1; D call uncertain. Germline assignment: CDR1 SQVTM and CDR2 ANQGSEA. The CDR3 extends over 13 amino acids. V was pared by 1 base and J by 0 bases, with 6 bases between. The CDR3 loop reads CSVEGPVNTEAFF. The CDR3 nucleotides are TGCAGCGTTGAAGGGCCAGTGAACACTGAAGCTTTCTTT.

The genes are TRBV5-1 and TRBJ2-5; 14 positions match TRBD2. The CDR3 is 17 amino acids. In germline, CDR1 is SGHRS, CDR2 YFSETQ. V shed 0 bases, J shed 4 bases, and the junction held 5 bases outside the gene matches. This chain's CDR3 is CASSLGLAGGPGETQYF. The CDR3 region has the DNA TGCGCCAGCAGCTTGGGACTAGCGGGAGGGCCGGGAGAGACCCAGTACTTC.

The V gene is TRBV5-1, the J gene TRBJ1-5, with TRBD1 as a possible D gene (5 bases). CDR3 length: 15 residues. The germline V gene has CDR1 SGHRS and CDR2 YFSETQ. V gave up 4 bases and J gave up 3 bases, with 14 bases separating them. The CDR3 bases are TGCGCCAGCAGCCCCCGGGGACTCTACAATCAGCCCCAGCATTTT. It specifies CASSPRGLYNQPQHF.

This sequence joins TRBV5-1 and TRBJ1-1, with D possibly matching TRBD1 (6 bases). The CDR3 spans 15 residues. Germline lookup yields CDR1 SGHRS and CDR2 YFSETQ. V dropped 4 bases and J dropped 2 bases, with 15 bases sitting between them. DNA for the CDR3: TGCGCCAGCAGCGGGTGGGGGGGGCAAAACACTGAAGCTTTCTTT. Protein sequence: CASSGWGGQNTEAFF.

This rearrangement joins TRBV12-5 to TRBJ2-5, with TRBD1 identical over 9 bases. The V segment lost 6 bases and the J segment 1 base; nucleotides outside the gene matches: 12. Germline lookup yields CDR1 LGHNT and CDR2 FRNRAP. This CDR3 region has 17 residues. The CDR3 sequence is CASGEGQGTLIQETQYF. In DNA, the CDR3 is TGTGCTAGTGGAGAAGGACAGGGGACACTTATCCAAGAGACCCAGTACTTC.